The rows below give T cell receptor beta chains drawn from one sample of a study of early T cells in non-severe SARS-CoV-2 infection. TCRdb analysed the 5' RACE reads with MiXCR anew, one entry per CDR3 protein. Here the sample spans some 30,000 distinct CDR3 sequences, 5.5% to 7% being singletons. The sequencing sample was made of whole blood. The receptors here all came from an adult who was a healthcare worker with PCR-confirmed SARS-CoV-2 infection or an uninfected control (not recorded which). Both conserved end residues are part of each CDR3. The order of the fields is CDR3 DNA, CDR3 protein, V gene, clone size, D gene, J gene. D genes are given only for firm matches. The size entry is marked missing in some rows and otherwise reads once, few, many or a size class.

TGCAGTGCTCGAACTAGCGGCAAGAACACCGGGGAGCTGTTTTTT	CSARTSGKNTGELFF	TRBV20-1	many	TRBD2	TRBJ2-2
TGTGCCAGCAGCCCTGGGGTTGCCCGAGGGGCCAACGTCCTGACTTTC	CASSPGVARGANVLTF	TRBV5-4	many	.	TRBJ2-6
TGTGCCAGCAGCTTGGCAGACGGGGGCTACTCTGGAAACACCATATATTTT	CASSLADGGYSGNTIYF	TRBV5-5	many	.	TRBJ1-3
TGTGCCAGCAGATCCACAGGGGGCGCGATTTCCGAGCAGTACTTC	CASRSTGGAISEQYF	TRBV12-3/TRBV12-4	.	TRBD1	TRBJ2-7
TGTGCCAGCAGTAGGGTACGGGGACCGCAGAACACTGAAGCTTTCTTT	CASSRVRGPQNTEAFF	TRBV7-9	.	.	TRBJ1-1
TGTGCCAGCAGCACGAGCCAGGGGAACATTCAGTACTTC	CASSTSQGNIQYF	TRBV7-6	many	.	TRBJ2-4
TGTGCCATCAGTGACCGGTCCAGGGGCCCGACGTTGGATGAGCAGTTCTTC	CAISDRSRGPTLDEQFF	TRBV10-3	many	.	TRBJ2-1
TGTGCCAGCAGCGCGACAGGGTATGAGCAGTTCTTC	CASSATGYEQFF	TRBV2	many	TRBD1	TRBJ2-1
TGTGCCAGCAGTCGACAGGGAAAGGGATACGAGCAGTACTTC	CASSRQGKGYEQYF	TRBV2	many	TRBD1	TRBJ2-7
TGTGCCAGCAGCGTATCGGGTGTGGGGCATGATACGCAGTATTTT	CASSVSGVGHDTQYF	TRBV9	.	.	TRBJ2-3
TGCGCCAGCAGCTTGAGGAGCGGAGACTATGGCTACACCTTC	CASSLRSGDYGYTF	TRBV5-1	many	.	TRBJ1-2
TGCGCCAGCAGCGATACTGGGACAAATTTGAACACTGAAGCTTTCTTT	CASSDTGTNLNTEAFF	TRBV5-1	many	.	TRBJ1-1
TGTGCCAGCAGCTCCGCCCCCATAAGCGAGCAGTACTTC	CASSSAPISEQYF	TRBV7-2	many	.	TRBJ2-7
TGCAGTGCTAGAGAGTCGACGGCAACTAATGAAAAACTGTTTTTT	CSARESTATNEKLFF	TRBV20-1	many	.	TRBJ1-4
TGTGCCAGCTCACCACCCCGGGGACTAAATCAAGTGGACACTGAAGCTTTCTTT	CASSPPRGLNQVDTEAFF	TRBV18	many	.	TRBJ1-1
TGTGCCAGCAGTTACCAAACCACAAACAAATATTCACCCCTCCACTTT	CASSYQTTNKYSPLHF	TRBV6-6	many	.	TRBJ1-6
TGCGCCAGCAGCTTCCTTAGACAGGGGGGCTACGAGCAGTACTTC	CASSFLRQGGYEQYF	TRBV5-1	many	TRBD1	TRBJ2-7